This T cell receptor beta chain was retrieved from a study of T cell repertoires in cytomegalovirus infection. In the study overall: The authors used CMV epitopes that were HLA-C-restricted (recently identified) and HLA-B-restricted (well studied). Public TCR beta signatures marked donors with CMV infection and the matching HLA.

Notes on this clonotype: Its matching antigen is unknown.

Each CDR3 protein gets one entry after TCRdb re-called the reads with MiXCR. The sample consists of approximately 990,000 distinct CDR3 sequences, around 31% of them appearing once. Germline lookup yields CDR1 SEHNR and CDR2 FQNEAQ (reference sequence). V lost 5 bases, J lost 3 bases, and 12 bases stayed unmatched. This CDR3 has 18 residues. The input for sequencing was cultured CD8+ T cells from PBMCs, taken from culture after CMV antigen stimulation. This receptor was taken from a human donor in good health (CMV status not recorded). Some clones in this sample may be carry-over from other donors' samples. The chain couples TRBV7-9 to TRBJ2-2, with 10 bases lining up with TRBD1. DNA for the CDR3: TGTGCCAGCAGCGTTCGACCGGGACAGGGGACGCACACCGGGGAGCTGTTTTTT. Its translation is CASSVRPGQGTHTGELFF.